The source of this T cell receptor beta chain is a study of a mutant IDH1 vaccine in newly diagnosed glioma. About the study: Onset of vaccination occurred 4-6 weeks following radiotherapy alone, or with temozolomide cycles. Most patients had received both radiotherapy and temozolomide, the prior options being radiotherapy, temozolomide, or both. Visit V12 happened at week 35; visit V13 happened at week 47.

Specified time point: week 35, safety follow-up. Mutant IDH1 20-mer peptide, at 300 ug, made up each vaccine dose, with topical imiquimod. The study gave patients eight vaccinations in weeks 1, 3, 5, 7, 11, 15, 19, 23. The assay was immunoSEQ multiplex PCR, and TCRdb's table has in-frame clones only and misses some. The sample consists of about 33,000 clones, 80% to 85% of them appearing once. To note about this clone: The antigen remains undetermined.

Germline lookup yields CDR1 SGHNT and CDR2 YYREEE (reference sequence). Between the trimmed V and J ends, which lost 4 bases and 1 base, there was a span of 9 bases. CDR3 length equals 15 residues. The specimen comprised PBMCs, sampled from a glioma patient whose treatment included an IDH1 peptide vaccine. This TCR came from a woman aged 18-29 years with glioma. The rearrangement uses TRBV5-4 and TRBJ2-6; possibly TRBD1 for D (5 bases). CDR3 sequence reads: CASSTPGSGANVLTF. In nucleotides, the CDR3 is TGTGCCAGCAGCACGCCAGGGTCTGGGGCCAACGTCCTGACTTTC.